These T cell receptor beta chains were read from a single sample in a study of patients and donors after allogeneic stem cell transplantation. TCRdb called the RT-PCR reads again in MiXCR, with one record for every CDR3 protein. Here the sample spans roughly 200,000 distinct CDR3 sequences, about 40% being singletons. Sequencing input: blood, either unsorted or a sorted T cell fraction (not recorded which). The receptors shown here come from a human donor who was either an allogeneic HSCT recipient or a stem cell or donor lymphocyte infusion donor (not recorded which). It is not recorded whose cells these are; they may come from a transplant donor. Both conserved end residues are part of each CDR3. A D gene is named only where the DNA matches it firmly. Rows give clone size only sometimes, using once, few, many, or a class for an expanded clone.

clone size	D gene	V gene	J gene	CDR3 DNA	CDR3 protein
few	TRBD1	TRBV6-2/TRBV6-3	TRBJ1-5	TGTGCCAGCAAAACAGGGGGCAAGGGCAATCAGCCCCAGCATTTT	CASKTGGKGNQPQHF
-	-	TRBV4-2	TRBJ1-4	TGTGCCAGCAGCCAAGGCGGCACGGGAGGGGAAAAACTGTTTTTT	CASSQGGTGGEKLFF
-	TRBD2	TRBV10-2	TRBJ2-3	TGCGCCAGCAGTGAAGCCCTCGGGCTAGCGGGAGCAGATACGCAGTATTTT	CASSEALGLAGADTQYF
-	-	TRBV19	TRBJ1-2	TGTGCCAGTAGTATAGATCCTCTTTGGCGGCTACGATCCGACGGCTATGGCTACACCTTC	CASSIDPLWRLRSDGYGYTF
-	TRBD1	TRBV29-1	TRBJ1-1	TGCAGCGTTGAGACAGGGATAGAAACTGAAGCTTTCTTT	CSVETGIETEAFF
-	TRBD1	TRBV4-2	TRBJ1-5	TGTGCCAGCAGCCAAATGACAGGGGATCAGCCCCAGCATTTT	CASSQMTGDQPQHF
-	TRBD1	TRBV3-1	TRBJ1-2	TGTGCCAGCAGCCATTCGACAGGGGAAGGTCGGGGCTACACCTTC	CASSHSTGEGRGYTF
-	-	TRBV7-3	TRBJ2-1	TGTGCCAGCAGCTCCCCCGGGACTGGATACAATGAGCAGTTCTTC	CASSSPGTGYNEQFF
-	-	TRBV21-1	TRBJ2-7	TGTGCCAGCAGCAGGCGTGGCCGGGACTTTTCCTACGAGCAGTACTTC	CASSRRGRDFSYEQYF
-	-	TRBV12-3/TRBV12-4	TRBJ1-5	TGTGCCAGCAGTTTTTCCCTGAGGGGTCAGCCCCAGCATTTT	CASSFSLRGQPQHF
few	-	TRBV12-3/TRBV12-4	TRBJ1-1	TGTGCCAGCAGGTCAGGGTCGGGGAACACTGAAGCTTTCTTT	CASRSGSGNTEAFF
few	TRBD1	TRBV14	TRBJ1-2	TGTGCCAGCAGACAGGGGGACTATGGCTACACCTTC	CASRQGDYGYTF
few	-	TRBV14	TRBJ1-2	TGTGCCAGCAGCCAAGACTGGGGAGATTCTGGCTACACCTTC	CASSQDWGDSGYTF
-	-	TRBV6-5	TRBJ2-1	TGTGCCAGCAGTTACTCGATGAAGGTGACCTACAATGAGCAGTTCTTC	CASSYSMKVTYNEQFF
-	-	TRBV12-3/TRBV12-4	TRBJ1-1	TGTGCCAGCAGTTTGGGACCTATGAACACTGAAGCTTTCTTT	CASSLGPMNTEAFF
-	TRBD1	TRBV28	TRBJ2-7	TGTGCCAGCAGTTCCCGGGGCAGGGGGCCCAGCTCCTACGAGCAGTACTTC	CASSSRGRGPSSYEQYF
-	TRBD1	TRBV28	TRBJ1-6	TGTGCCAGCAGTTTAAACGGACAGGGGGGAGGGTCACCCCTCCACTTT	CASSLNGQGGGSPLHF
few	-	TRBV3-1	TRBJ1-1	TGTGCCAGCAGCCCGTTGATGAACACTGAAGCTTTCTTT	CASSPLMNTEAFF
-	-	TRBV20-1	TRBJ1-3	TGCAGTGCTAGCTTCCCTCGGCAATTCAGCTCTGGAAACACCATATATTTT	CSASFPRQFSSGNTIYF
-	-	TRBV29-1	TRBJ1-2	TGCAGCGTTGTAGGCCCGTCCCCGCACACTAACTATGGCTACACCTTC	CSVVGPSPHTNYGYTF
-	-	TRBV9	TRBJ1-2	TGTGCCAGCAGCGATTCCCCCCCAGGGGACTATGGCTACACCTTC	CASSDSPPGDYGYTF
few	-	TRBV3-1	TRBJ2-7	TGTGCCAGCAGCCACTGGAGCTCCTACGAGCAGTACTTC	CASSHWSSYEQYF
-	-	TRBV18	TRBJ1-1	TGTGCCACCATCGAGGCGGGGACTGAAGCTTTCTTT	CATIEAGTEAFF
few	-	TRBV12-3/TRBV12-4	TRBJ1-6	TGTGCCAGCAGTTTACGGGGGCCAAATTCACCCCTCCACTTT	CASSLRGPNSPLHF
-	-	TRBV29-1	TRBJ2-7	TGCAGCGTTGTTACGGGACCCACGAACTACGAGCAGTACTTC	CSVVTGPTNYEQYF
few	TRBD2	TRBV2	TRBJ2-3	TGTGCCAGCAGTGAAGAATCGGTTAGCGGGAGTTCAGATACGCAGTATTTT	CASSEESVSGSSDTQYF
-	-	TRBV7-9	TRBJ2-5	TGTGCCAGCAGCTTGGCCGTGTACCAAGAGACCCAGTACTTC	CASSLAVYQETQYF
many	TRBD1	TRBV24-1	TRBJ2-5	TGTGCCACCAGTGATTCCCGGGACAGGCAAGAGACCCAGTACTTC	CATSDSRDRQETQYF
-	TRBD1	TRBV20-1	TRBJ1-2	TGCAGTGCTTACCGTCCCGGGACAGGGAACTATGGCTACACCTTC	CSAYRPGTGNYGYTF
-	TRBD2	TRBV29-1	TRBJ2-1	TGCAGCGTTCGTAGAGAGCGGGAGGTAATTGCTGATGAGCAGTTCTTC	CSVRREREVIADEQFF
-	-	TRBV30	TRBJ2-2	TGTGCCTGGAGTTACCCGTTCGGGGAGCTGTTTTTT	CAWSYPFGELFF
-	TRBD1	TRBV27	TRBJ2-1	TGTGCCAGCAGTCCTCTCCGGGACAGGGCTCATGAGCAGTTCTTC	CASSPLRDRAHEQFF
-	-	TRBV6-5	TRBJ1-1	TGTGCCAGCAGTTATACGGACATGAACACTGAAGCTTTCTTT	CASSYTDMNTEAFF
few	-	TRBV4-3	TRBJ2-3	TGCGCCAGCAGCCAAGATCTGGGGGACCTTGAGGGAGATACGCAGTATTTT	CASSQDLGDLEGDTQYF
few	-	TRBV9	TRBJ2-7	TGTGCCAGCAGCCCCAACCAGGGCTTCGACGAGCAGTACTTC	CASSPNQGFDEQYF
once	-	TRBV5-6	TRBJ2-2	TGTGCCAGCAGCTTGCCGGGACATAACACCGGGGAGCTGTTTTTT	CASSLPGHNTGELFF
few	-	TRBV12-3/TRBV12-4	TRBJ2-2	TGTGCCAGCCAGGGCCCCGGGGAGCTGTTTTTT	CASQGPGELFF
-	-	TRBV3-1	TRBJ1-3	TGTGCCAGCAGCCAAGTCCTGACAGATATGAGAAACACCATATATTTT	CASSQVLTDMRNTIYF
-	-	TRBV10-3	TRBJ1-2	TGTGCCATCAGGCGGGGACATCAAAACTATGGCTACACCTTC	CAIRRGHQNYGYTF
-	-	TRBV5-1	TRBJ2-3	TGCGCCAGCAGCTTGGAGATGCAGACAGATACGCAGTATTTT	CASSLEMQTDTQYF
-	-	TRBV9	TRBJ2-7	TGTGCCAGCAGCGTAGGAGGGTTCTACGAGCAGTACTTC	CASSVGGFYEQYF